This T cell receptor (beta chain) was documented in a study of shared clonotypes between healthy human individuals. Method: immunoSEQ multiplex PCR; TCRdb's copy keeps in-frame clones and lacks some. Seen here are 2 million to 3 million clones, over 85% observed once, and the top ten hold approximately 0.36%. With respect to this clone: The antigen remains undetermined.

Regarding the study as a whole: Naive CD4 clonotype sharing across a few donors was about 5%.

The TCR originated in a man younger than 35 in good health. Some clones in this sample may be carry-over from other donors' samples. The sample comprised naive CD4+ T cells from PBMCs. Subset: CD45RA+ positively selected.

The CDR3 sequence is CASSSLTPGQETQYF. CDR3 sequence (DNA): TGCGCCAGCAGCTCCCTAACCCCAGGACAGGAGACCCAGTACTTC. This chain joins TRBV5-1 and TRBJ2-5; perhaps TRBD1 as D (6 bases). The CDR3 extends over 15 amino acids. Germline lookup yields CDR1 SGHRS and CDR2 YFSETQ. V lost 3 bases, J lost 5 bases, and 17 bases lay in between.